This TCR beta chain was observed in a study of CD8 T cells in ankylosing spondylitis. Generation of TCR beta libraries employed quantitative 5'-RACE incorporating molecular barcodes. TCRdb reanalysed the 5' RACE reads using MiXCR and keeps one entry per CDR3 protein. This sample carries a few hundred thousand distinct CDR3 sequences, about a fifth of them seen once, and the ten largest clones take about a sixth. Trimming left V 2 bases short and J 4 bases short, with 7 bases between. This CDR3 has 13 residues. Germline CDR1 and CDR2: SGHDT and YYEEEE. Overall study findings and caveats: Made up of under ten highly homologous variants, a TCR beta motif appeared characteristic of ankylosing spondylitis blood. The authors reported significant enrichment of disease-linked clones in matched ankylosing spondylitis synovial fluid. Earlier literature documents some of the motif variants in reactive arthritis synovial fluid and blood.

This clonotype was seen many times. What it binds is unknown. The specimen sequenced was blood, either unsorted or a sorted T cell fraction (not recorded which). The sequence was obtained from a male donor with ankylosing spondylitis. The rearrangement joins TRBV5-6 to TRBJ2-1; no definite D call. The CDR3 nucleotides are TGTGCCAGCAGCTTAATTGGGTACAATGAGCAGTTCTTC. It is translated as CASSLIGYNEQFF. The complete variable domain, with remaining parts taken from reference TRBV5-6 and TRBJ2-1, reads DAGVTQSPTHLIKTRGQQVTLRCSPKSGHDTVSWYQQALGQGPQFIFQYYEEEERQRGNFPDRFSGHQFPNYSSELNVNALLLGDSALYLCASSLIGYNEQFFGPGTRLTVL.